The clone carrying this T cell receptor beta chain was seen many times. Its antigen is currently unknown. The data belong to a study of T cells in Graves' hyperthyroidism and ophthalmopathy. The investigators amplified TCR beta CDR3 regions from RNA transcripts. When the TCR CDR3 underwent first-round RT-PCR, the HTBI primer set was used. TCRdb processed the multiplex PCR reads anew with MiXCR; each CDR3 protein has one entry. The table includes a few hundred thousand distinct CDR3 sequences, roughly 14% detected once. Trimming stripped 5 bases from V and 6 bases from J, with 20 bases between. From germline, CDR1 is PRHDT and CDR2 FYEKMQ (reference sequence). CDR3 length: 16 residues. Uncontrolled infection, other autoimmune disease, pregnancy or lactation led to exclusion. Broader study findings: Separating ophthalmopathy from stable hyperthyroidism was achieved by a 13 V-J model.

Sequenced input: blood. J is TRBJ2-1 and V is TRBV13; tentatively, D is TRBD1 (5 bases). The clonotype originates from a young woman with Graves' hyperthyroidism. This CDR3 reads CASSHIQVHRVNEQFF. The CDR3, as DNA: TGTGCCAGCAGCCATATACAGGTGCATCGGGTCAATGAGCAGTTCTTC.